These T cell receptor beta chains were read from a single sample in a study of type 1 and type 2 diabetes patients. TCRdb fed the multiplex PCR reads into MiXCR, producing one record per CDR3 protein. The repertoire has some 250,000 distinct CDR3 sequences, approximately 45% of them found once; the top ten carry roughly 13%. The sample taken for sequencing was peripheral blood mononuclear cells (PBMCs). These receptors originate from a man between 18 and 35 years old with type 2 diabetes. CDR3s include the opening cysteine and the closing phenylalanine or tryptophan. A D gene is named only where the DNA matches it firmly. Clone size is stated in some rows and not others, as once, few, many or a class when expanded.

>TRBJ1-1|TRBV7-2|NA|NA
CASSRTQLNGNTEAFF
TGTGCCAGCAGCCGGACACAACTCAATGGAAACACTGAAGCTTTCTTT
>TRBJ2-1|TRBV20-1|NA|few
CSASETRLSNEQFF
TGCAGTGCTAGCGAGACTAGATTGTCCAATGAGCAGTTCTTC
>TRBJ1-1|TRBV27|TRBD1|few
CASSLQLGQAEAFF
TGTGCCAGCAGTTTACAATTGGGACAGGCTGAAGCTTTCTTT
>TRBJ2-1|TRBV19|NA|many
CASSMAPERTYNEQFF
TGTGCCAGTAGTATGGCCCCGGAGCGGACGTACAATGAGCAGTTCTTC
>TRBJ1-1|TRBV20-1|NA|few
CSASRGGGTEAFF
TGCAGTGCTTCAAGGGGGGGAGGGACTGAAGCTTTCTTT
>TRBJ1-2|TRBV20-1|NA|NA
CSAAPRRRYGYTF
TGCAGTGCAGCCCCGAGACGCCGCTATGGCTACACCTTC
>TRBJ1-2|TRBV5-1|NA|NA
CASSLSGNYTF
TGCGCCAGCAGCTTATCAGGAAACTACACCTTC
>TRBJ1-2|TRBV6-5|NA|NA
CASYRLNGYTF
TGTGCCAGCTACAGGCTGAATGGCTACACCTTC
>TRBJ2-5|TRBV10-3|NA|NA
CAGSGRYQETQYF
TGTGCCGGATCTGGACGTTACCAAGAGACCCAGTACTTC
>TRBJ2-5|TRBV25-1|NA|NA
CASSRAGETQYF
TGTGCCAGCAGTAGAGCGGGAGAGACCCAGTACTTC
>TRBJ2-7|TRBV3-1|TRBD2|NA
CASSPEDGDYYEQYF
TGTGCCAGCAGCCCGGAGGACGGGGACTACTACGAGCAGTACTTC
>TRBJ2-7|TRBV20-1|NA|NA
CSARGLGTYEQYF
TGCAGTGCTAGGGGGCTGGGGACCTACGAGCAGTACTTC
>TRBJ2-1|TRBV6-4|TRBD2|NA
CASSELAGENEQFF
TGTGCCAGCAGTGAGCTAGCGGGGGAGAATGAGCAGTTCTTC
>TRBJ2-4|TRBV9|TRBD1|NA
CASSPGQGLAKNIQYF
TGTGCCAGCAGCCCCGGACAGGGTCTAGCCAAAAACATTCAGTACTTC
>TRBJ2-7|TRBV13|NA|NA
CASSPSLRGGIYEQYF
TGTGCCAGCAGCCCCAGTTTGAGGGGCGGAATCTACGAGCAGTACTTC
>TRBJ1-5|TRBV29-1|TRBD1|NA
CSVAGTGIDQPQHF
TGCAGCGTTGCCGGGACAGGGATCGATCAGCCCCAGCATTTT
>TRBJ1-6|TRBV28|TRBD1|NA
CASRTRDRANSPLHF
TGTGCCAGCCGAACGCGGGACAGAGCTAATTCACCCCTCCACTTT
>TRBJ1-4|TRBV7-2|NA|NA
CASSLAHNEKLFF
TGTGCCAGCAGCTTAGCCCATAATGAAAAACTGTTTTTT
>TRBJ1-4|TRBV10-1|TRBD1|NA
CASRDRASNEKLFF
TGCGCCAGCAGGGACAGGGCATCCAATGAAAAACTGTTTTTT
>TRBJ1-5|TRBV5-1|TRBD1|NA
CASSPGGAEGDPQHF
TGCGCCAGCTCCCCAGGGGGGGCGGAAGGGGATCCCCAGCATTTT
>TRBJ1-6|TRBV7-2|NA|NA
CASSQTGKGYNSPLHF
TGTGCCAGCAGCCAGACCGGTAAGGGGTATAATTCACCCCTCCACTTT
>TRBJ2-5|TRBV27|NA|few
CASGGTAAKTQYF
TGTGCCAGCGGCGGGACGGCGGCAAAGACCCAGTACTTC
>TRBJ2-5|TRBV12-3/TRBV12-4|NA|few
CASSTSIRGKQETQYF
TGTGCCAGCAGCACCTCGATCCGGGGAAAACAAGAGACCCAGTACTTC
>TRBJ2-1|TRBV7-3|NA|NA
CASSLTASSYNEQFF
TGTGCCAGCAGCTTAACTGCCAGCTCCTACAATGAGCAGTTCTTC
>TRBJ1-1|TRBV19|TRBD1|NA
CASSTVRGTEAFF
TGTGCCAGTAGTACAGTCAGGGGGACGGAAGCTTTCTTT
>TRBJ2-2|TRBV12-3/TRBV12-4|TRBD1|NA
CASSLPGQGVGGELFF
TGTGCCAGCAGTTTACCGGGACAGGGGGTTGGCGGGGAGCTGTTTTTT
>TRBJ1-1|TRBV12-3/TRBV12-4|TRBD1|NA
CASSQTGPNTEAFF
TGTGCCAGCAGCCAGACAGGGCCGAACACTGAAGCTTTCTTT
>TRBJ2-7|TRBV28|NA|few
CASSQDSGYSYEQYF
TGTGCCAGCAGCCAAGATTCGGGATACTCCTACGAGCAGTACTTC
>TRBJ2-5|TRBV27|NA|NA
CASSLSFSWRQETQYF
TGTGCCAGCAGTTTATCCTTCTCGTGGCGGCAAGAGACCCAGTACTTC
>TRBJ2-2|TRBV10-2|NA|NA
CASSAFMGTGELFF
TGCGCCAGCAGTGCATTCATGGGCACCGGGGAGCTGTTTTTT
>TRBJ2-7|TRBV30|TRBD2|few
CAWSPRGRVSEQYF
TGTGCCTGGAGTCCGCGCGGGAGAGTTTCCGAGCAGTACTTC
>TRBJ1-2|TRBV29-1|NA|few
CSVEGRENYGYTF
TGCAGCGTTGAAGGGAGGGAGAACTATGGCTACACCTTC
>TRBJ2-1|TRBV18|TRBD2|once
CASSPGGTSGGYEQFF
TGTGCCAGCTCACCGGGAGGGACTAGCGGGGGTTATGAGCAGTTCTTC
>TRBJ1-2|TRBV28|TRBD1|NA
CASSSGGQWGYTF
TGTGCCAGCAGCTCAGGGGGTCAATGGGGCTACACCTTC
>TRBJ1-4|TRBV2|NA|few
CANSEAARVREKLFF
TGTGCCAACAGTGAAGCAGCCAGGGTTAGGGAAAAACTGTTTTTT
>TRBJ2-3|TRBV7-2|TRBD2|NA
CASSPVAGFTDTQYF
TGTGCCAGCAGCCCGGTAGCGGGGTTCACAGATACGCAGTATTTT
>TRBJ2-5|TRBV30|TRBD1|many
CAATGDRGPQETQYF
TGTGCTGCAACGGGGGACAGGGGACCACAAGAGACCCAGTACTTC
>TRBJ1-3|TRBV19|NA|NA
CASRYRESGNTIYF
TGTGCCAGCCGATACAGGGAATCTGGAAACACCATATATTTT
>TRBJ2-1|TRBV12-3/TRBV12-4|TRBD1|few
CASFTGGSYNEQFF
TGTGCCAGCTTTACAGGGGGCTCCTACAATGAGCAGTTCTTC
>TRBJ1-5|TRBV19|NA|few
CASNGGGSNQPQHF
TGTGCCAGTAATGGGGGAGGTAGCAATCAGCCCCAGCATTTT
>TRBJ1-2|TRBV30|NA|many
CAWSRSRDYGYTF
TGTGCCTGGAGTAGGAGCAGGGACTATGGCTACACCTTC
>TRBJ2-5|TRBV29-1|TRBD1|NA
CSVEDRGTAKETQYF
TGCAGCGTTGAAGACCGTGGGACAGCGAAAGAGACCCAGTACTTC
>TRBJ2-1|TRBV7-3|NA|NA
CASSSQGDEQFF
TGTGCCAGCAGCTCCCAGGGCGATGAGCAGTTCTTC
>TRBJ2-2|TRBV6-5|NA|NA
CASSQMTGMGGELFF
TGTGCCAGCAGTCAAATGACAGGCATGGGCGGGGAGCTGTTTTTT
>TRBJ2-7|TRBV15|TRBD2|many
CATSRVPSGGYEQYF
TGTGCCACCAGCAGAGTACCTAGCGGGGGATACGAGCAGTACTTC
>TRBJ1-1|TRBV4-3|TRBD1|NA
CASSPGTAMNTEAFF
TGCGCCAGCAGCCCAGGGACAGCCATGAACACTGAAGCTTTCTTT
>TRBJ2-3|TRBV2|NA|NA
CASRGTGGTDTQYF
TGTGCCAGCAGGGGGACGGGGGGCACAGATACGCAGTATTTT
>TRBJ1-2|TRBV20-1|NA|NA
CSAALDYGYTF
TGCAGTGCCGCACTTGACTATGGCTACACCTTC
>TRBJ1-1|TRBV6-2/TRBV6-3|TRBD1|NA
CATSTFLRGLATEAFF
TGTGCCACTTCGACCTTTCTCAGGGGGCTGGCCACTGAAGCTTTCTTT
>TRBJ2-5|TRBV5-5|TRBD1|NA
CASSKGQGEGETQYF
TGTGCCAGCAGTAAAGGACAGGGGGAGGGGGAGACCCAGTACTTC
>TRBJ1-2|TRBV5-5|NA|NA
CATKPTQEDYGYTF
TGTGCGACTAAACCCACACAAGAGGACTATGGCTACACCTTC
>TRBJ2-1|TRBV7-2|TRBD2|NA
CASSLVPRTSGGASNNEQFF
TGTGCCAGCAGCTTAGTCCCACGGACTAGCGGGGGGGCGTCCAACAATGAGCAGTTCTTC
>TRBJ1-5|TRBV7-8|NA|NA
CASSLRVALYSNQPQHF
TGTGCCAGCAGCTTACGAGTTGCCTTGTATAGCAATCAGCCCCAGCATTTT
>TRBJ2-5|TRBV28|TRBD2|NA
CASSLAGESQETQYF
TGTGCCAGCAGTTTAGCGGGAGAGAGCCAAGAGACCCAGTACTTC
>TRBJ1-1|TRBV10-3|NA|many
CAISEQGNTEAFF
TGTGCCATCAGTGAGCAGGGTAACACTGAAGCTTTCTTT
>TRBJ2-5|TRBV6-5|NA|few
CASSYTGNQETQYF
TGTGCCAGCAGTTATACAGGGAACCAAGAGACCCAGTACTTC
>TRBJ1-5|TRBV2|NA|few
CASSESNRDQPQHF
TGTGCCAGCAGTGAGTCTAACAGGGATCAGCCCCAGCATTTT
>TRBJ2-4|TRBV13|NA|NA
CASSFSADIQYF
TGTGCCAGCAGCTTTAGTGCGGACATTCAGTACTTC
>TRBJ1-2|TRBV7-2|TRBD1|few
CASSLAGDRGSGYTF
TGTGCCAGCAGCTTAGCAGGGGACAGGGGATCGGGCTACACCTTC
>TRBJ1-2|TRBV5-1|NA|NA
CASSLYGEVGYTF
TGCGCCAGCAGCTTGTATGGAGAAGTCGGCTACACCTTC